This T cell receptor beta chain is drawn from a study of T cell responses to AZD1222 COVID-19 vaccine. Study conclusions and caveats: Among vaccine-associated CD4 TCRs, coverage spanned spike, with dominance at 160-218 and 743-854.

Sequencing used immunoSEQ multiplex PCR; TCRdb keeps in-frame clones, though not all of them. The repertoire holds some 180,000 clones, with about 87% as singletons. About this clone: The antigen remains undetermined.

CDR1 and CDR2 from the germline V gene are LNHDA and SQIVND (reference sequence). This CDR3 spans 15 amino acids. Trimming removed 6 bases from V and 7 bases from J; junction bases left unmatched: 13. This TCR came from an adult in good health. The J gene is TRBJ2-7, the V gene TRBV19; 9 bases match TRBD1. Sequenced here: peripheral blood, sampled on day 0 of AZD1222 vaccination. This chain's CDR3 is CASSLVDRGRREQYF. The CDR3 nucleotides read TGTGCCAGTAGCCTAGTGGACAGGGGTAGGCGGGAGCAGTACTTC. Drawing the rest from reference TRBV19 and TRBJ2-7, the complete variable domain is DGGITQSPKYLFRKEGQNVTLSCEQNLNHDAMYWYRQDPGQGLRLIYYSQIVNDFQKGDIAEGYSVSREKKESFPLTVTSAQKNPTAFYLCASSLVDRGRREQYFGPGTRLTVT.